This T cell receptor beta chain was obtained from a study of CD8 T cell repertoires and HIV-1 epitope variants. Here immunoSEQ multiplex PCR was the method, and the copy in TCRdb shows in-frame clones only, minus some. This sample has approximately 4,900 clones, with 50% to 75% found just once. With V trimmed by 4 bases and J by 5 bases, 5 bases remained unmatched. The CDR3 totals 15 residues. The germline V gene has CDR1 SGHTA and CDR2 FQGNSA. A word on this clone: Its target is not known.

Sequences were obtained from cultured CD8+ T cells derived from PBMCs. This TCR was recovered from a male donor with HIV. V gene TRBV7-2 combines with J gene TRBJ2-3, with TRBD1 matching 11 bases. CDR3 sequence (DNA): TGTGCCAGCAGCTCATCGGGACAGGGGGGAGATACGCAGTATTTT. This encodes CASSSSGQGGDTQYF.